The T cell receptor (beta chain) described here comes from a study of shared clonotypes between healthy human individuals. Only CD45RO-negative cells positively selected for CCR7 counted as naive CD8 cells, so terminally differentiated effector memory CD45RA+ cells were excluded. All donors qualified as healthy HIV-negative adults and had experienced no recent acute infections or vaccinations. Overall study results and limits: Across subsets, estimated richness was generally greater for naive than for memory populations.

Each cell subset's genomic DNA was divided evenly among several immunoSEQ plates. Sequenced by immunoSEQ multiplex PCR; TCRdb stores in-frame clones only, minus some. The sample has about 820,000 clones, 80% to 95% seen once. CDR1 SQVTM and CDR2 ANQGSEA come from the germline V gene. V shed 7 bases, J shed 8 bases, and the junction held 21 bases outside the gene matches. CDR3 length: 17 amino acids. To note about this clone: Its antigen is not known.

The receptor's source is a man aged 30 to 45 in good health. The chain combines TRBV29-1 with TRBJ2-1; 9 nucleotides agree with TRBD1. Sequencing was performed on naive CD8+ T cells sorted from blood. CDR3 loop: CSASGTGNSPGLDEQFF. CDR3 sequence (DNA): TGCAGCGCCTCCGGGACAGGGAACTCTCCAGGGTTGGATGAGCAGTTCTTC.